This TCR beta chain was recovered during a study of blood T cell repertoires in COVID-19. Libraries were prepared by immunoSEQ multiplex PCR; TCRdb keeps only in-frame clonotypes and omits some of them. The sample carries approximately 250,000 clones, 84% recorded once. This clone was seen more than once but under ten times. The sample was peripheral blood. The receptor was derived from a woman between 40 and 50 years old who had recovered from COVID-19.

The CDR3 DNA reads as TGTGCCAGCAGCGCGTGGAGTGAACAGCCCCAGCATTTT. Translated: CASSAWSEQPQHF. The genes are TRBV7-2 and TRBJ1-5; D not certain. The V and J ends lost 5 bases and 7 bases respectively, with 12 bases between them. CDR1 is SGHTA, CDR2 FQGNSA, per germline. The CDR3 sequence is 13 residues long.